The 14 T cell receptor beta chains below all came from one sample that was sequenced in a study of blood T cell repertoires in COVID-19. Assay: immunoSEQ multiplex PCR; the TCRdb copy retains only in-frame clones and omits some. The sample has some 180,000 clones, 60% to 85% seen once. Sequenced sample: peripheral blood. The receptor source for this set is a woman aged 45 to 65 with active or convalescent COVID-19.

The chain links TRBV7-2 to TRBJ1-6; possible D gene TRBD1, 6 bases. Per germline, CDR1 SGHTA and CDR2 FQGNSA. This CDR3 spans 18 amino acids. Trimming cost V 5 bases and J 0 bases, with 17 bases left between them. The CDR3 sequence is CASSRPDSVSSYNSPLHF. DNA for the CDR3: TGTGCCAGCAGCCGTCCGGACAGCGTCAGCTCCTATAATTCACCCCTCCACTTT.

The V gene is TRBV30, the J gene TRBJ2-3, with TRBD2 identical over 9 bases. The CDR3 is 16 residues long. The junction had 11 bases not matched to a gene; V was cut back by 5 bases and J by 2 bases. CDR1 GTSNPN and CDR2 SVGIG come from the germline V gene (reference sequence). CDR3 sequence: CAWGKASGMFTDTQYF. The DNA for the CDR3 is TGTGCCTGGGGGAAGGCTAGCGGGATGTTCACAGATACGCAGTATTTT.

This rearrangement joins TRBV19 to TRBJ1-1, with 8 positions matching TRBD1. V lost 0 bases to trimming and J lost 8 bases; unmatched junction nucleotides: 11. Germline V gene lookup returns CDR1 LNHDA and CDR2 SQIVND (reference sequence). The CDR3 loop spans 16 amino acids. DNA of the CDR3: TGTGCCAGTAGTATAGACCGCTCAGGGGGCCGCGGGGAAGCTTTCTTT. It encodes CASSIDRSGGRGEAFF. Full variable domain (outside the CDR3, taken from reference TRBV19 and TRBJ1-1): DGGITQSPKYLFRKEGQNVTLSCEQNLNHDAMYWYRQDPGQGLRLIYYSQIVNDFQKGDIAEGYSVSREKKESFPLTVTSAQKNPTAFYLCASSIDRSGGRGEAFFGQGTRLTVV.

The CDR3 DNA is TGTGCCAGCAGCTTGACAGAAATGAGCTATGGCTACACCTTC. Amino acids: CASSLTEMSYGYTF. This chain uses TRBV7-8 with TRBJ1-2; D perhaps matches TRBD1 (5 bases). V lost 3 bases, J lost 4 bases, and 12 bases lay in between. CDR3 length: 14 amino acids. Germline V lookup: CDR1 SGHVS, CDR2 FQNEAQ.

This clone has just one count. CDR3 nucleotide sequence: TGTGCCAGCAGCCAAGACTTGGGCGGGAGATCAGATACGCAGTATTTT. It translates to CASSQDLGGRSDTQYF. The chain is built from TRBV3-1 (or the pseudogene TRBV3-2) and TRBJ2-3; 7 nucleotides line up with TRBD2. The germline gives CDR1 LGHDT, CDR2 YNNKEL (reference sequence). Losses at the gene ends were 0 bases for V and 4 bases for J; bases not matched to a gene: 7. The CDR3 is 16 residues long.

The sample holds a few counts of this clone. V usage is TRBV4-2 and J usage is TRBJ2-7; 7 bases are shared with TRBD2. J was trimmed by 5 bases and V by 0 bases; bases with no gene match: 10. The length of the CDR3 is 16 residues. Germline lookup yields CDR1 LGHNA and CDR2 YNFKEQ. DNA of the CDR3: TGTGCCAGCAGCCAAGAGATCGGGCGGGGGTCCCACGAGCAGTACTTC. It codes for CASSQEIGRGSHEQYF.

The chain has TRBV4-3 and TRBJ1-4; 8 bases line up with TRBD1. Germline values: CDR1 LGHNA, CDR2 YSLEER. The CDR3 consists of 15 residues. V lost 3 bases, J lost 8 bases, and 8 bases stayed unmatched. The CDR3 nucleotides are TGCGCCAGCAGCCAGCGGACAGGGTTTGGGGAAAAACTGTTTTTT. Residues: CASSQRTGFGEKLFF.

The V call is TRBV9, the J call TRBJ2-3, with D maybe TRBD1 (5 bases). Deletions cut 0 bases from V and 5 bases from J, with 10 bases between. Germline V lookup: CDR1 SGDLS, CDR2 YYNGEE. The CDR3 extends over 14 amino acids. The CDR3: CASSVEGSGDTQYF. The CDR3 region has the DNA TGTGCCAGCAGCGTAGAGGGGTCGGGAGATACGCAGTATTTT.

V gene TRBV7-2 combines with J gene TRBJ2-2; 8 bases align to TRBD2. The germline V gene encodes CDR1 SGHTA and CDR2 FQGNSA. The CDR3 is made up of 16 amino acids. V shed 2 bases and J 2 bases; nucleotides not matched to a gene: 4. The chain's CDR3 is CASSLNGRGNTGELFF. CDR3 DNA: TGTGCCAGCAGCTTAAACGGGAGGGGTAACACCGGGGAGCTGTTTTTT.

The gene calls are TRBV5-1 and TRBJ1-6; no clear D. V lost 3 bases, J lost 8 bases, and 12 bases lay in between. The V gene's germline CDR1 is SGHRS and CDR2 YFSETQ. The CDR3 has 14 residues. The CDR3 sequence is CASSSDPRDSPLHF. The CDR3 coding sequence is TGCGCCAGCAGCTCGGACCCGCGGGATTCACCCCTCCACTTT.

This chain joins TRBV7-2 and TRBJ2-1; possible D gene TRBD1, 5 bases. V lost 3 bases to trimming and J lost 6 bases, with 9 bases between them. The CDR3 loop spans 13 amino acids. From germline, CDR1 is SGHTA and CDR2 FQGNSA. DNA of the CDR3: TGTGCCAGCAGCTTCCCAGGGTTCAATGAGCAGTTCTTC. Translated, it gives CASSFPGFNEQFF. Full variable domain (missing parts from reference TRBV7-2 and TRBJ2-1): GAGVSQSPSNKVTEKGKDVELRCDPISGHTALYWYRQSLGQGLEFLIYFQGNSAPDKSGLPSDRFSAERTGGSVSTLTIQRTQQEDSAVYLCASSFPGFNEQFFGPGTRLTVL.

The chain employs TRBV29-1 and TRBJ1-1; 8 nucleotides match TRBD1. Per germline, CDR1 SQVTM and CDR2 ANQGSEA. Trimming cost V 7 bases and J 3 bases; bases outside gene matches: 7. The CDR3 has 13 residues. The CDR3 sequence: CSAGQGADTEAFF. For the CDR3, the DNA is TGCAGCGCCGGGCAGGGGGCTGACACTGAAGCTTTCTTT. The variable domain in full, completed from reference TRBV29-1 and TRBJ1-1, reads SAVISQKPSRDICQRGTSLTIQCQVDSQVTMMFWYRQQPGQSLTLIATANQGSEATYESGFVIDKFPISRPNLTFSTLTVSNMSPEDSSIYLCSAGQGADTEAFFGQGTRLTVV.

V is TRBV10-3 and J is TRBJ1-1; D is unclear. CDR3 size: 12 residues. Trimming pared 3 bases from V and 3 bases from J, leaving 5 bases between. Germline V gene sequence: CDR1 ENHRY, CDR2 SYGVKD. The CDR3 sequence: CAISEDYTEAFF. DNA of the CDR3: TGTGCCATCAGTGAAGACTACACTGAAGCTTTCTTT.

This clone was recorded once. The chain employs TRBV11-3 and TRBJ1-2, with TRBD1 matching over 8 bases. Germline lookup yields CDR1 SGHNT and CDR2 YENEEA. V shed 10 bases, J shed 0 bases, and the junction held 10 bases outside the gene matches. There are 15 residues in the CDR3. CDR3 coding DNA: TGTGCCACCTACGAAGGGGGACAGGCTAACTATGGCTACACCTTC. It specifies CATYEGGQANYGYTF.